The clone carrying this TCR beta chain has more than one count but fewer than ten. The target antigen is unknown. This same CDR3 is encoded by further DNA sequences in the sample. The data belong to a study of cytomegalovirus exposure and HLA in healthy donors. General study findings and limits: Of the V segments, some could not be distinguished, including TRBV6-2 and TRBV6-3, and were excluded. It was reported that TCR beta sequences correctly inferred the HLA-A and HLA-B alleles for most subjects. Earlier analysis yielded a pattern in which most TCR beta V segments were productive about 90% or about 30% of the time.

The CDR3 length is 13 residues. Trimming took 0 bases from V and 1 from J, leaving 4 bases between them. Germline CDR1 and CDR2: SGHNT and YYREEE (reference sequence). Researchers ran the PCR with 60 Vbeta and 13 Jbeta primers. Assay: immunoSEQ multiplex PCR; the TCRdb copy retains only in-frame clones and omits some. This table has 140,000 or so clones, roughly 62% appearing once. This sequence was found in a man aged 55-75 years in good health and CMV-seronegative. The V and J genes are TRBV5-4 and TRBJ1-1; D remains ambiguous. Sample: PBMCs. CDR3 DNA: TGTGCCAGCAGCTTGGACAGGAACACTGAAGCTTTCTTT. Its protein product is CASSLDRNTEAFF.